Here is one TCR beta chain with its context. Its antigen remains unknown. The sample comes from a study of T cell repertoires in cytomegalovirus infection. The study, taken as a whole, reports: Dominating the ex vivo response were HLA-C-restricted CMV-specific TCR beta clonotypes.

Germline loops: CDR1 MNHEY, CDR2 SVGEGT. V shed 4 bases and J 3 bases; nucleotides not matched to a gene: 4. The CDR3 runs 15 residues. TCRdb processed the reads anew with MiXCR; each CDR3 protein has one entry. Of around 25,000 distinct CDR3 sequences listed, around 21% are singletons. The sequenced sample was CD8+ T cells from cultured PBMCs, obtained from culture after CMV antigen stimulation. This TCR came from a human donor in good health (CMV status not recorded). Some clones in this sample may be carry-over from other donors' samples. The chain couples TRBV6-2 or TRBV6-3 to TRBJ2-3, with 10 bases aligning to TRBD1. DNA for the CDR3: TGTGCCAGCAGTTCCGGACAGGGGGTGACAGATACGCAGTATTTT. It encodes CASSSGQGVTDTQYF.